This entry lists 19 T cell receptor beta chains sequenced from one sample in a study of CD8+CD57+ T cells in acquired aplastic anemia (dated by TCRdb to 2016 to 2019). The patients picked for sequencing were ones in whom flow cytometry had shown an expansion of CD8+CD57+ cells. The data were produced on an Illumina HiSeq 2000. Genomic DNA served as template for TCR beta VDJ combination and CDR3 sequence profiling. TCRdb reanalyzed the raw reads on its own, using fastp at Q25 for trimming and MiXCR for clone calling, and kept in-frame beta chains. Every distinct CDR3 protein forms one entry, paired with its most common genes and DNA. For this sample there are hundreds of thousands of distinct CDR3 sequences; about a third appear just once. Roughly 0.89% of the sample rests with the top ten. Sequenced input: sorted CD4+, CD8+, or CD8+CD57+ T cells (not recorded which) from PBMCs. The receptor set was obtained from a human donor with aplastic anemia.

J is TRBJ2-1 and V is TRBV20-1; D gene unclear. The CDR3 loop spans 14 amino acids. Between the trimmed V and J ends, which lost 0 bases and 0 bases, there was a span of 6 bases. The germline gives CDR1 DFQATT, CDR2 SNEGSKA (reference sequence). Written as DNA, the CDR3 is TGCAGTGCTAGAGATTACCTCTCCTACAATGAGCAGTTCTTC. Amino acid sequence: CSARDYLSYNEQFF.

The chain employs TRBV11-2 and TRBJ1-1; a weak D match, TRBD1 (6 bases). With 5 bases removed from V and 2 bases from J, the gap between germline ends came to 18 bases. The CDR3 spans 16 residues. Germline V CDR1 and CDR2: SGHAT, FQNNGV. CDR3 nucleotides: TGTGCCAGCAGCCCCAACAGGGAGGGGTCTAACACTGAAGCTTTCTTT. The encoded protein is CASSPNREGSNTEAFF. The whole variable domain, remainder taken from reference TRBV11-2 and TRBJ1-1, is EAGVAQSPRYKIIEKRQSVAFWCNPISGHATLYWYQQILGQGPKLLIQFQNNGVVDDSQLPKDRFSAERLKGVDSTLKIQPAKLEDSAVYLCASSPNREGSNTEAFFGQGTRLTVV.

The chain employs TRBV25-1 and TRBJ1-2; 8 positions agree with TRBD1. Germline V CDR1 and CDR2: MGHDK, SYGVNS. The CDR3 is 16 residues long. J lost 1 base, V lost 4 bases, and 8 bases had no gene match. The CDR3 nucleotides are TGTGCCAGCAGTGGGACCGGGACAGGCAGTAACTATGGCTACACCTTC. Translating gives CASSGTGTGSNYGYTF.

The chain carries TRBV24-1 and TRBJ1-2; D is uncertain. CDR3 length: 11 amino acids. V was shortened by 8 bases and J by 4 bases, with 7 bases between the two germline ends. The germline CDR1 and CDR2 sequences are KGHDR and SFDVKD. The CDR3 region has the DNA TGTGCCACCAATCGGGGCTATGGCTACACCTTC. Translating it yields CATNRGYGYTF.

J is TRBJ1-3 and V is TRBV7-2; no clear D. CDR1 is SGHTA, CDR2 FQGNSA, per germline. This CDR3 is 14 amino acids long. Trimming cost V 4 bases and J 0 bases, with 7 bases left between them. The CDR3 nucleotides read TGTGCCAGCAGCTCTAAGGTCTCTGGAAACACCATATATTTT. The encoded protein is CASSSKVSGNTIYF.

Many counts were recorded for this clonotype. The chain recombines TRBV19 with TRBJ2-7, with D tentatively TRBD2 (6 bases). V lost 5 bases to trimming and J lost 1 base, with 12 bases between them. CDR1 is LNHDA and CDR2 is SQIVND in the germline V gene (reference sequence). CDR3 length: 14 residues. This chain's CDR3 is CASSFLGGSYEQYF. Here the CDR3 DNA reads TGTGCCAGTAGTTTTCTGGGGGGTTCCTACGAGCAGTACTTC.

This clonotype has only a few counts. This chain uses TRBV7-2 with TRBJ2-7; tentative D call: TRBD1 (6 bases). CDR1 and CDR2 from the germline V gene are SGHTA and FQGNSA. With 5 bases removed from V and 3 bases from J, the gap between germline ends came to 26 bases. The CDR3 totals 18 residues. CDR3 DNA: TGTGCCAGCAGCACCCGCGGCAGGGGTGAAGTTAGTGGCTACGAGCAGTACTTC. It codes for CASSTRGRGEVSGYEQYF.

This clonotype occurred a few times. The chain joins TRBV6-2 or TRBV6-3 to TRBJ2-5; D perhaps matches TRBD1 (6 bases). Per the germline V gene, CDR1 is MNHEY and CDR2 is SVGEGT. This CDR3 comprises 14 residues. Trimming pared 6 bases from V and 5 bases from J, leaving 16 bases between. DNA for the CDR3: TGTGCCAGCAGCCCTGGACAGACATGGGAGACCCAGTACTTC. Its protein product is CASSPGQTWETQYF.

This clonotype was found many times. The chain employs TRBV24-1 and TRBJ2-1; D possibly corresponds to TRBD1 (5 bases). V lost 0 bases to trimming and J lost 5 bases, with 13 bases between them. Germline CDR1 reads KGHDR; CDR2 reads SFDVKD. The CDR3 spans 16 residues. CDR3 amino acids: CATSDLLGVGNNEQFF. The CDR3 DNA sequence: TGTGCCACCAGTGATTTGCTAGGGGTAGGTAACAATGAGCAGTTCTTC.

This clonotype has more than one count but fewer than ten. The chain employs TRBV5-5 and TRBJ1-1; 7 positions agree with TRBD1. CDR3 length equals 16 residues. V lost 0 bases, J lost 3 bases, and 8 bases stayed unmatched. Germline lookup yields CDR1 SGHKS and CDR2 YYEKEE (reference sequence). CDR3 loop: CASSLGGGGAYTEAFF. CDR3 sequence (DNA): TGTGCCAGCAGCTTGGGCGGAGGGGGCGCTTACACTGAAGCTTTCTTT. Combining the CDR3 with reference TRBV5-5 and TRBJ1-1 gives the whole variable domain DAGVTQSPTHLIKTRGQQVTLRCSPISGHKSVSWYQQVLGQGPQFIFQYYEKEERGRGNFPDRFSARQFPNYSSELNVNALLLGDSALYLCASSLGGGGAYTEAFFGQGTRLTVV.

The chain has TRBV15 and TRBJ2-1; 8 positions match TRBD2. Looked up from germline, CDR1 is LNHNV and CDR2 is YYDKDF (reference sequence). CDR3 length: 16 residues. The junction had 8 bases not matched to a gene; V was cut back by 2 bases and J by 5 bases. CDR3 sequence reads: CATSRNAGGQNNEQFF. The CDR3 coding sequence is TGTGCCACCAGCAGAAACGCGGGAGGACAGAACAATGAGCAGTTCTTC. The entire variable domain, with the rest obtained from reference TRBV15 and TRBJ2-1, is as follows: DAMVIQNPRYQVTQFGKPVTLSCSQTLNHNVMYWYQQKSSQAPKLLFHYYDKDFNNEADTPDNFQSRRPNTSFCFLDIRSPGLGDTAMYLCATSRNAGGQNNEQFFGPGTRLTVL.

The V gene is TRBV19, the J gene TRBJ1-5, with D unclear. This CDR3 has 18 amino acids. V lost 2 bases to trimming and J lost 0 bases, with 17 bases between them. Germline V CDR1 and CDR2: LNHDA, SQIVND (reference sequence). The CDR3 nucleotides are TGTGCCAGTAGTATATTGGCGTGGAAAGACTATAGCAATCAGCCCCAGCATTTT. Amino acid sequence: CASSILAWKDYSNQPQHF.

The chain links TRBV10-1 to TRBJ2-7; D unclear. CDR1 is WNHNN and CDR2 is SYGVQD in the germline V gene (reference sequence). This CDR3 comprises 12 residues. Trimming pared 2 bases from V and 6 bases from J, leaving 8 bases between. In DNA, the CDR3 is TGCGCCAGCAGTGAGATAGGCTCCGAGCAGTACTTC. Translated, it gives CASSEIGSEQYF.

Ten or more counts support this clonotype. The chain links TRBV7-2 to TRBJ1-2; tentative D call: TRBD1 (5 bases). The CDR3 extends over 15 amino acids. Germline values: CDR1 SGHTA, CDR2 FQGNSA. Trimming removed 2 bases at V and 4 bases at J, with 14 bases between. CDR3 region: CASSLMRGAGYGYTF. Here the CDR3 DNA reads TGTGCCAGCAGCTTAATGAGGGGTGCTGGCTATGGCTACACCTTC.

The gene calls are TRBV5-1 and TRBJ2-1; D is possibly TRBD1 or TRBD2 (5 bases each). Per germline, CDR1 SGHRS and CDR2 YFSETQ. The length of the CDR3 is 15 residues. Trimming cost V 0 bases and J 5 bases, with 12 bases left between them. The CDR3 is CASSLEPVGDNEQFF. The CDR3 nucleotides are TGCGCCAGCAGCTTGGAGCCCGTGGGGGACAATGAGCAGTTCTTC.

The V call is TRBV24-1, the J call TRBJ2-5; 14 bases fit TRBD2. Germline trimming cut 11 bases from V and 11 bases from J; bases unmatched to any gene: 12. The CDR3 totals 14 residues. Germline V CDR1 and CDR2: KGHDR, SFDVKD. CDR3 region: CASNTGTSGSTQYF. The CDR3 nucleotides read TGTGCCAGCAATACCGGGACTAGCGGGAGCACTCAGTACTTC.

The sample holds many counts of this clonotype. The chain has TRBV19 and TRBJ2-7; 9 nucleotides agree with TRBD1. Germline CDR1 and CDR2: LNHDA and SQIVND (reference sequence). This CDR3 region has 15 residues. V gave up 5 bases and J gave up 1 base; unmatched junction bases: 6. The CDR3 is CASSQEGTGSYEQYF. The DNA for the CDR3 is TGTGCCAGTAGTCAAGAGGGGACAGGGTCCTACGAGCAGTACTTC.

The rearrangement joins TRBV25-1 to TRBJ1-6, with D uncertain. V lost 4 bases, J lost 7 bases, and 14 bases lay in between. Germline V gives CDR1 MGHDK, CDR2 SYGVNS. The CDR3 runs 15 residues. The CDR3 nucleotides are TGTGCCAGCAGTGGGGTGGTGGCAGAGAATTCACCCCTCCACTTT. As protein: CASSGVVAENSPLHF.

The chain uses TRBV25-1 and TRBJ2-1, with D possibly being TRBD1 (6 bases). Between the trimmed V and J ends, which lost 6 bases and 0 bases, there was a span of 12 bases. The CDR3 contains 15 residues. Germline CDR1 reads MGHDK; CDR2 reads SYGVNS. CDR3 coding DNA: TGTGCCAGCAGGACCAGGGGCAGCTCCTACAATGAGCAGTTCTTC. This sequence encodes CASRTRGSSYNEQFF.